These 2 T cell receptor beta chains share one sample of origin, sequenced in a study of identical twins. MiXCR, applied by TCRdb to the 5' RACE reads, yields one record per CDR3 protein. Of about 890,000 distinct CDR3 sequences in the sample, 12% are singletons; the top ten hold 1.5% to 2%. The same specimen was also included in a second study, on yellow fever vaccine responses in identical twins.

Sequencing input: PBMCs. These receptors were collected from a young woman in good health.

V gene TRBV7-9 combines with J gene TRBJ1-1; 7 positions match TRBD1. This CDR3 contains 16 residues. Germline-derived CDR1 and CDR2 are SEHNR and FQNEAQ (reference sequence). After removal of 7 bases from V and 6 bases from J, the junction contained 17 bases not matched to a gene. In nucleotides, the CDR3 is TGTGCCAGCACCTCCACCAAGATAGGGACAGTCGCTGAAGCTTTCTTT. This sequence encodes CASTSTKIGTVAEAFF. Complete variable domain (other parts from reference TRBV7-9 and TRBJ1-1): DTGVSQNPRHKITKRGQNVTFRCDPISEHNRLYWYRQTLGQGPEFLTYFQNEAQLEKSRLLSDRFSAERPKGSFSTLEIQRTEQGDSAMYLCASTSTKIGTVAEAFFGQGTRLTVV.

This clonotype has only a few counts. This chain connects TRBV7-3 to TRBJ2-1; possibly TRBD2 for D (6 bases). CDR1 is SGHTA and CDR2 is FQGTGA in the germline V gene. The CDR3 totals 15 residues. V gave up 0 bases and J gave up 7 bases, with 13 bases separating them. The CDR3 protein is CASSLTSAGWNEQFF. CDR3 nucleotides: TGTGCCAGCAGCTTAACGTCGGCGGGATGGAATGAGCAGTTCTTC.